This T cell receptor beta chain was sequenced for a study of T cell changes during pregnancy in multiple sclerosis. The germline CDR1 and CDR2 sequences are SNHLY and FYNNEI. The CDR3 consists of 18 residues. Trimming took 4 bases from V and 2 from J, leaving 22 bases between them. TCRdb's copy holds only in-frame clones and misses some; the assay was immunoSEQ multiplex PCR. The sample has about 68,000 clones, about 92% seen once; the top ten hold around 1.3%. The sequence derives from a female donor in good health, enrolled as a control in a pregnancy study. The chain links TRBV2 to TRBJ2-3, with D tentatively TRBD2 (5 bases). The sample was peripheral blood, taken in the second trimester of pregnancy. The CDR3 sequence: CASSGRSGGQLPTDTQYF. DNA for the CDR3: TGTGCCAGCAGTGGCAGATCTGGCGGGCAACTCCCCACAGATACGCAGTATTTT.